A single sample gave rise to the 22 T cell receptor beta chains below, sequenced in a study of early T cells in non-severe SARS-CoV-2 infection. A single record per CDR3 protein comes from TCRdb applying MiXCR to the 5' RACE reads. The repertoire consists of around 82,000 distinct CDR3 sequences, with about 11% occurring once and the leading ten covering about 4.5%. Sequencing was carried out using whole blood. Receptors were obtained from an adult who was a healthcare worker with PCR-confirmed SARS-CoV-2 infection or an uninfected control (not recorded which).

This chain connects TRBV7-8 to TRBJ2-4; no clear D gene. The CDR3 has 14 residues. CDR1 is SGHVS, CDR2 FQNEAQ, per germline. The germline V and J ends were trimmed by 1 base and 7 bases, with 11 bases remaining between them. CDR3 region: CASSLEANGNIQYF. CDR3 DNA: TGTGCCAGCAGCTTAGAGGCCAACGGGAACATTCAGTACTTC. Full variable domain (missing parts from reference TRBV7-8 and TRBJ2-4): GAGVSQSPRYKVAKRGQDVALRCDPISGHVSLFWYQQALGQGPEFLTYFQNEAQLDKSGLPSDRFFAERPEGSVSTLKIQRTQQEDSAVYLCASSLEANGNIQYFGAGTRLSVL.

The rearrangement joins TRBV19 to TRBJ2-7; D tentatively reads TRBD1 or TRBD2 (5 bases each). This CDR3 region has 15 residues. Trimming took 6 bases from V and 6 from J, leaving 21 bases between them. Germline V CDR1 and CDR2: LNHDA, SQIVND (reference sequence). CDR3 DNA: TGTGCCAGTAGCTTTTCGACGAGGGGTTCGGCCGAGCAGTACTTC. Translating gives CASSFSTRGSAEQYF. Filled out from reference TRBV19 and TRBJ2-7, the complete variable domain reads DGGITQSPKYLFRKEGQNVTLSCEQNLNHDAMYWYRQDPGQGLRLIYYSQIVNDFQKGDIAEGYSVSREKKESFPLTVTSAQKNPTAFYLCASSFSTRGSAEQYFGPGTRLTVT.

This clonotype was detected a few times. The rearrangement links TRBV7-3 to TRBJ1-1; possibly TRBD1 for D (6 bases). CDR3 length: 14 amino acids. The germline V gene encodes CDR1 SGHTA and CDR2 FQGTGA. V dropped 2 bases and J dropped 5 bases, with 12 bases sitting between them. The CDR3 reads CASSLAGARTEAFF. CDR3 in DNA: TGTGCCAGCAGCTTAGCAGGGGCGAGAACTGAAGCTTTCTTT.

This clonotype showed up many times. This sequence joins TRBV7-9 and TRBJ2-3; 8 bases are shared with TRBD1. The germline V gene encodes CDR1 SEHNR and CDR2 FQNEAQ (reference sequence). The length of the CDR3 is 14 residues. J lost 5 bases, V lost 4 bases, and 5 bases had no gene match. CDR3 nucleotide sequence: TGTGCCAGCAGCTCTACCAGGGGGCAAGATACGCAGTATTTT. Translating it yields CASSSTRGQDTQYF. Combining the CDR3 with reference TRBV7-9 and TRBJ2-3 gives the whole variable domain DTGVSQNPRHKITKRGQNVTFRCDPISEHNRLYWYRQTLGQGPEFLTYFQNEAQLEKSRLLSDRFSAERPKGSFSTLEIQRTEQGDSAMYLCASSSTRGQDTQYFGPGTRLTVL.

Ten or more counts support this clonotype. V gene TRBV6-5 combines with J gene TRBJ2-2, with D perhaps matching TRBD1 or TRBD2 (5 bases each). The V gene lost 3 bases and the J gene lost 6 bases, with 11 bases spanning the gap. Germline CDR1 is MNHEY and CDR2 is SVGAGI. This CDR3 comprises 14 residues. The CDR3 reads CASSYEGSPGELFF. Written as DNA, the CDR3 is TGTGCCAGCAGTTATGAGGGGTCCCCCGGGGAGCTGTTTTTT.

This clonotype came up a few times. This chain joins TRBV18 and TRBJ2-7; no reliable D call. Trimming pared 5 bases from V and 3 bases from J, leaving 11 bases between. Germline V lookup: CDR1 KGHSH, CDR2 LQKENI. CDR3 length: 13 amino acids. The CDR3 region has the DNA TGTGCCAGCTCATCCGGACCACTCTACGAGCAGTACTTC. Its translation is CASSSGPLYEQYF. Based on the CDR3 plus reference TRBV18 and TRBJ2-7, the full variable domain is NAGVMQNPRHLVRRRGQEARLRCSPMKGHSHVYWYRQLPEEGLKFMVYLQKENIIDESGMPKERFSAEFPKEGPSILRIQQVVRGDSAAYFCASSSGPLYEQYFGPGTRLTVT.

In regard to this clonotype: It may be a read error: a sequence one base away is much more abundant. Here the CDR3 reads CASSLRPDSSYEQYF. The CDR3 DNA reads as TGTGCCAGCTCACTCAGACCAGACAGCTCCTACGAGCAGTACTTC. The chain recombines TRBV18 with TRBJ2-7; a possible D gene is TRBD1 (5 bases). V was pared by 4 bases and J by 0 bases, with 13 bases between. The CDR3 contains 15 residues. Germline CDR1 KGHSH, CDR2 LQKENI. Full variable domain (outside the CDR3, taken from reference TRBV18 and TRBJ2-7): NAGVMQNPRHLVRRRGQEARLRCSPMKGHSHVYWYRQLPEEGLKFMVYLQKENIIDESGMPKERFSAEFPKEGPSILRIQQVVRGDSAAYFCASSLRPDSSYEQYFGPGTRLTVT.

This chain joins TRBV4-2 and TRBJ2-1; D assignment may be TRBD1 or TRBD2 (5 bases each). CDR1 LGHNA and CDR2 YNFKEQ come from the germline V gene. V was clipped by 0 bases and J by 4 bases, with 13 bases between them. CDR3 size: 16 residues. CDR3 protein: CASSQDTRDDYNEQFF. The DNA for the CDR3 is TGTGCCAGCAGCCAAGACACCAGGGACGATTACAATGAGCAGTTCTTC.

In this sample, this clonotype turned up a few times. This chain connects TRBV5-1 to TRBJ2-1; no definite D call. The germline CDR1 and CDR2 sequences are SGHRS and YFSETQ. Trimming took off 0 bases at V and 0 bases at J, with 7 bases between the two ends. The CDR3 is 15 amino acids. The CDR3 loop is CASSLAPSSYNEQFF. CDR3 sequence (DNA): TGCGCCAGCAGCTTGGCCCCGAGCTCCTACAATGAGCAGTTCTTC.

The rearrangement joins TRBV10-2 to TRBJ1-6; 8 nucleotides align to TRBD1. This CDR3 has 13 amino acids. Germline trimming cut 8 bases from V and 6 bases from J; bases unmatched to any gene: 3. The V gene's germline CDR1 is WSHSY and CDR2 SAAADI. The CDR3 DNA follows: TGCGCCAGCTCGGGACAGGTTAATTCACCCCTCCACTTT. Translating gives CASSGQVNSPLHF.

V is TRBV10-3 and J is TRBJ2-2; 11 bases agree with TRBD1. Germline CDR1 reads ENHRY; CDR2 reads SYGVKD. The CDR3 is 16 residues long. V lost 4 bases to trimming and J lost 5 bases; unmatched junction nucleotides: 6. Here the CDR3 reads CAISGTGGDGTGELFF. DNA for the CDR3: TGTGCCATCAGTGGGACAGGGGGCGACGGGACCGGGGAGCTGTTTTTT.

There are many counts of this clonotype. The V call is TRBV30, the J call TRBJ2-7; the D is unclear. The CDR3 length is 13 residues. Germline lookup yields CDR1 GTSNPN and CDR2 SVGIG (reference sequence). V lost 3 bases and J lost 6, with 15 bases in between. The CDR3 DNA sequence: TGTGCCTGGAGGATCTCCAGGCTCAGCGAGCAGTACTTC. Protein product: CAWRISRLSEQYF.

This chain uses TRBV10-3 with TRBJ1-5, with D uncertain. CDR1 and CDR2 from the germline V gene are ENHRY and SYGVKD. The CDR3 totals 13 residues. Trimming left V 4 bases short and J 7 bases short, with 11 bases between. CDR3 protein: CAISGHGWQPQHF. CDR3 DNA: TGTGCCATCAGTGGACACGGCTGGCAGCCCCAGCATTTT.

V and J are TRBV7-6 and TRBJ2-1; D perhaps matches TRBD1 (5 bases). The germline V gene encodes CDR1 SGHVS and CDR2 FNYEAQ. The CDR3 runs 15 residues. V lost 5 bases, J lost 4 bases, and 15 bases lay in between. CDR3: CASSHLQGGYNEQFF. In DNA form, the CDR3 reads TGTGCCAGCAGCCACCTCCAGGGCGGATACAATGAGCAGTTCTTC.

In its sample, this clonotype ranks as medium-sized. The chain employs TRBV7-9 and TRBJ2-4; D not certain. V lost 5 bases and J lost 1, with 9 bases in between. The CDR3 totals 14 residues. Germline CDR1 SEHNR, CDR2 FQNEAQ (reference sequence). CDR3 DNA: TGTGCCAGCAGCGTCGCACAGGCCAAAAACATTCAGTACTTC. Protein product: CASSVAQAKNIQYF.

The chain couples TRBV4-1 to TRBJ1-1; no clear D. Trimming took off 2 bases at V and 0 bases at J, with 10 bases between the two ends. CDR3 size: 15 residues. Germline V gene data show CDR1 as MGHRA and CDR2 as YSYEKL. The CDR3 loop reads CASSQTLQMNTEAFF. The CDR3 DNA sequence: TGCGCCAGCAGCCAAACACTACAGATGAACACTGAAGCTTTCTTT.

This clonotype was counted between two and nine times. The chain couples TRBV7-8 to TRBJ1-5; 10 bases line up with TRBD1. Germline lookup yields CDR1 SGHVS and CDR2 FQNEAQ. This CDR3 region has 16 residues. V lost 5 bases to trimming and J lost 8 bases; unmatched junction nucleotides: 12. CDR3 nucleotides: TGTGCCAGCAGCCCCTCCCGGGGGACAGGGGTCGAGCCCCAGCATTTT. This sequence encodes CASSPSRGTGVEPQHF.

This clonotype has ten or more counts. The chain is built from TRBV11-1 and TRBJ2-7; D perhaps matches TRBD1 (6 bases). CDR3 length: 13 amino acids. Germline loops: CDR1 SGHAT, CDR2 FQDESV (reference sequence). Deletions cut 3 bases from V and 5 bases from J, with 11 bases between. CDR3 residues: CASSFSQGHEQYF. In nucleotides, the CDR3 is TGTGCCAGCAGCTTCTCTCAGGGGCACGAGCAGTACTTC.

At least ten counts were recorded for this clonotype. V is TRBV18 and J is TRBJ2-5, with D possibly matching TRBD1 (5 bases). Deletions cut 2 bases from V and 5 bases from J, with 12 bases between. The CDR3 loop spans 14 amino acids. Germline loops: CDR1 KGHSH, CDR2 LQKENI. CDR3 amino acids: CASSPSARAETQYF. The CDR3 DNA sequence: TGTGCCAGCTCACCAAGCGCCAGGGCCGAGACCCAGTACTTC. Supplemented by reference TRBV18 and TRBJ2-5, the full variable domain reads NAGVMQNPRHLVRRRGQEARLRCSPMKGHSHVYWYRQLPEEGLKFMVYLQKENIIDESGMPKERFSAEFPKEGPSILRIQQVVRGDSAAYFCASSPSARAETQYFGPGTRLLVL.

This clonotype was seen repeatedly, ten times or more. CDR3 DNA: TGTGCCAGCAGCCCAATGACAGGGACAAGCGGCTACACCTTC. It is translated as CASSPMTGTSGYTF. The genes are TRBV5-5 and TRBJ1-2; 7 nucleotides match TRBD1. The germline CDR1 and CDR2 sequences are SGHKS and YYEKEE (reference sequence). The CDR3 loop spans 14 amino acids. The junction had 11 bases not matched to a gene; V was cut back by 4 bases and J by 8 bases.

The DNA of the CDR3 is TGTGCCAGCTCAGGGGGGGGAAACACCATATATTTT. Encoded protein: CASSGGGNTIYF. J is TRBJ1-3 and V is TRBV6-6; 7 bases fit TRBD1. Per germline, CDR1 MNHNY and CDR2 SVGAGI (reference sequence). V gave up 8 bases and J gave up 4 bases; unmatched junction bases: 2. The CDR3 contains 12 residues.

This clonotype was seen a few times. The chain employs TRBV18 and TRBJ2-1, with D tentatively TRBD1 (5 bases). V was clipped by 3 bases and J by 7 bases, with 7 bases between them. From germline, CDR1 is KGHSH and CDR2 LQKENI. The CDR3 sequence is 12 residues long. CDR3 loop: CASSPDSNEQFF. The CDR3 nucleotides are TGTGCCAGCTCACCTGACAGTAATGAGCAGTTCTTC.